Listed below are T cell receptor beta chains from one sample, sequenced in a study of identical twins. TCRdb called the 5' RACE reads again in MiXCR, with one record for every CDR3 protein. The data show roughly 350,000 distinct CDR3 sequences, 12% seen once. These records were also assigned to another study, of yellow fever vaccine responses in identical twins.

The sample was CD8+ T cells sorted from blood. The receptors were gathered from a woman aged 18-29 years in good health. The CDR3 runs from the conserved cysteine through the conserved F or W. Each record gives: V gene, D gene, J gene, clone size, CDR3 protein, CDR3 DNA. A D gene is named only where the DNA matches it firmly. Clone size is not always given. Where it is, it says once, few, many or a class for expanded clones.

TRBV2,NA,TRBJ2-5,NA,CASIERQETQYF,TGTGCCAGCATAGAGCGCCAAGAGACCCAGTACTTC
TRBV9,NA,TRBJ2-1,NA,CASSGFLSPNNEQFF,TGTGCCAGCAGCGGATTCCTATCCCCCAACAATGAGCAGTTCTTC
TRBV2,NA,TRBJ2-3,NA,CASSDRAGADTQYF,TGTGCCAGCAGTGACAGGGCCGGGGCAGATACGCAGTATTTT
TRBV5-1,NA,TRBJ1-6,NA,CASRDRALNSPLHF,TGCGCCAGCAGGGACCGGGCCCTTAATTCACCCCTCCACTTT
TRBV6-4,TRBD2,TRBJ2-1,NA,CASSIAGGSDGNEQFF,TGTGCCAGCAGTATAGCGGGGGGGAGTGATGGCAATGAGCAGTTCTTC
TRBV12-3/TRBV12-4,NA,TRBJ1-1,few,CASRESRDIPKAFF,TGTGCCAGCAGGGAAAGCCGGGACATCCCCAAAGCTTTCTTT
TRBV7-8,NA,TRBJ2-6,NA,CASSSGVSGANVLTF,TGTGCCAGCAGCTCCGGCGTCTCTGGGGCCAACGTCCTGACTTTC
TRBV7-6,NA,TRBJ1-2,few,CASSAWTETNYGYTF,TGTGCCAGCAGCGCCTGGACAGAAACTAACTATGGCTACACCTTC
TRBV27,TRBD2,TRBJ2-5,NA,CASRRLAVNQETQYF,TGTGCCAGCCGCAGACTAGCGGTAAACCAAGAGACCCAGTACTTC
TRBV10-3,NA,TRBJ1-2,NA,CAISDNESRDGYTF,TGTGCCATCAGTGATAATGAGAGCCGAGATGGCTACACCTTC
TRBV5-1,NA,TRBJ1-1,few,CASSLPGASYTEAFF,TGCGCCAGCAGCTTGCCGGGTGCCTCGTACACTGAAGCTTTCTTT
TRBV6-1,NA,TRBJ1-6,NA,CASSEEGDWTYNSPLHF,TGTGCCAGCAGTGAAGAGGGGGATTGGACATATAATTCACCCCTCCACTTT
TRBV12-3/TRBV12-4,NA,TRBJ2-1,few,CASSLTGPSSYNEQFF,TGTGCCAGCAGTTTGACCGGGCCAAGCTCCTACAATGAGCAGTTCTTC
TRBV7-8,NA,TRBJ2-7,few,CASSLGAETYEQYF,TGTGCCAGCAGCTTAGGGGCCGAAACCTACGAGCAGTACTTC
TRBV20-1,NA,TRBJ2-1,few,CSARVHGVYNEQFF,TGCAGTGCTAGGGTTCACGGGGTCTACAATGAGCAGTTCTTC
TRBV15,NA,TRBJ2-1,few,CATSNTRRGNEQFF,TGTGCCACCAGCAATACAAGGAGAGGCAATGAGCAGTTCTTC
TRBV6-5,NA,TRBJ1-4,NA,CASSYGGDEKLFF,TGTGCCAGCAGTTACGGGGGGGATGAAAAACTGTTTTTT
TRBV20-1,NA,TRBJ2-7,few,CSAMTEADVRYEQYF,TGCAGTGCTATGACGGAAGCAGATGTGCGCTACGAGCAGTACTTC
TRBV20-1,NA,TRBJ2-2,NA,CSASRLRRGKGELFF,TGCAGTGCTAGTCGTCTCCGGAGGGGCAAAGGGGAGCTGTTTTTT
TRBV9,NA,TRBJ2-5,many,CASSEPGQETQYF,TGTGCCAGCAGCGAACCGGGCCAAGAGACCCAGTACTTC
TRBV15,TRBD1,TRBJ2-4,few,CATSRDRGSKNIQYF,TGTGCCACCAGCAGGGACAGGGGGTCCAAAAACATTCAGTACTTC
TRBV4-1,NA,TRBJ1-4,NA,CASSHNQGLTNEKLFF,TGCGCCAGCAGCCATAATCAGGGGTTAACTAATGAAAAACTGTTTTTT
TRBV5-1,TRBD1,TRBJ2-2,NA,CASSSRTGDNTGELFF,TGCGCCAGCAGCTCGCGGACAGGGGATAACACCGGGGAGCTGTTTTTT
TRBV10-3,NA,TRBJ2-2,many,CAISGPRTDELNTGELFF,TGTGCCATCAGCGGTCCCCGGACGGATGAATTGAACACCGGGGAGCTGTTTTTT
TRBV20-1,NA,TRBJ2-2,few,CSARDLKTTNTGELFF,TGCAGTGCTAGAGATCTAAAAACTACGAACACCGGGGAGCTGTTTTTT
TRBV27,NA,TRBJ2-5,NA,CASSLSRGTGVETQYF,TGTGCCAGCAGTTTGAGTCGTGGAACTGGGGTGGAGACCCAGTACTTC
TRBV7-9,NA,TRBJ1-3,NA,CASNPPLVQGSGNTIYF,TGTGCCAGCAACCCCCCGTTGGTACAGGGCTCTGGAAACACCATATATTTT
TRBV20-1,TRBD1,TRBJ1-5,NA,CSARDIGQGTNQPQHF,TGCAGTGCTAGAGATATCGGACAGGGGACCAATCAGCCCCAGCATTTT
TRBV29-1,NA,TRBJ2-2,few,CSATVTGELFF,TGCAGCGCCACCGTCACCGGGGAGCTGTTTTTT